This passage covers 10 T cell receptor beta chains from one sample sequenced in a study of blood T cell repertoires in COVID-19 (dated by TCRdb to about 2020). Library generation was performed with the immunoSEQ multiplex PCR assay. TCRdb provides this immuneACCESS table in a form limited to in-frame rearrangements. Some clones are lacking; in checked studies, under half of them reflect an unresolved V gene, and why the rest are absent is not known. Counted in this sample were a few hundred thousand clones; 65% to 85% of them appeared once. About 15% of the sample belongs to the ten largest clones. Sequenced input: peripheral blood. Source of these receptors: a person aged 65 to 85 with COVID-19, enrolled during active disease.

J is TRBJ2-7 and V is TRBV29-1, with 8 bases identical to TRBD1. There are 13 residues in the CDR3. Losses at the gene ends were 6 bases for V and 3 bases for J; bases not matched to a gene: 7. The germline CDR1 and CDR2 sequences are SQVTM and ANQGSEA. CDR3 sequence: CSVRTGPFYEQYF. DNA of the CDR3: TGCAGCGTCCGGACAGGGCCCTTCTACGAGCAGTACTTC.

J is TRBJ1-1 and V is TRBV6-5, with D possibly matching TRBD1 (5 bases). Trimming took 5 bases from V and 1 from J, leaving 14 bases between them. The CDR3 length is 15 residues. The germline V gene encodes CDR1 MNHEY and CDR2 SVGAGI. The CDR3 DNA is TGTGCCAGCAGTCCCCCCCGGAGGGGGAACACTGAAGCTTTCTTT. It codes for CASSPPRRGNTEAFF.

Many counts were recorded for this clone. The chain combines TRBV19 with TRBJ2-4; 13 bases agree with TRBD2. The trim removed 4 bases at V and 1 base at J, leaving 13 bases unmatched. Germline V CDR1 and CDR2: LNHDA, SQIVND (reference sequence). The CDR3 runs to 20 residues. CDR3 bases: TGTGCCAGTAGTACCCCCTCACTAGCGGGAGGGCTGTATGCCAAAAACATTCAGTACTTC. It encodes CASSTPSLAGGLYAKNIQYF.

On this clone: The junction differs from germline at one of its ends, possibly a read error. The V gene is TRBV5-1, the J gene TRBJ2-7; 7 bases map to TRBD1. Germline CDR1 is SGHRS and CDR2 is YFSETQ. The CDR3 is 20 residues long. CDR3 sequence: CASSRSRGTVADRVSEAVDF. In nucleotides, the CDR3 is TGCGCCAGCAGCCGGAGTCGAGGGACAGTAGCCGATCGGGTGTCTGAAGCAGTAGACTTC.

The CDR3 region is CASSYSREQYF. In DNA, the CDR3 is TGTGCCAGCAGTTACTCACGCGAGCAGTACTTC. This chain joins TRBV28 and TRBJ2-7; no clear D. Germline V CDR1 and CDR2: MDHEN, SYDVKM. The germline V and J ends were trimmed by 4 bases and 6 bases, with 7 bases remaining between them. The CDR3 runs 11 residues.

The chain links TRBV7-3 to TRBJ1-1; D gene unclear. This CDR3 contains 13 residues. The germline gives CDR1 SGHTA, CDR2 FQGTGA. V was shortened by 2 bases and J by 3 bases, with 7 bases between the two germline ends. The CDR3 DNA sequence: TGTGCCAGCAGCTTAGTCTCCTACACTGAAGCTTTCTTT. Translated: CASSLVSYTEAFF.

The V and J genes are TRBV11-3 and TRBJ2-1, with 11 nucleotides matching TRBD2. The CDR3 consists of 17 residues. Germline V gene data show CDR1 as SGHNT and CDR2 as YENEEA. V trimming: 2 bases; J trimming: 4 bases; junction bases outside the gene matches: 7. CDR3 amino acids: CASSLSSGGFIYNEQFF. Written as DNA, the CDR3 is TGTGCCAGCAGCTTATCTAGCGGGGGGTTTATTTACAATGAGCAGTTCTTC. Full variable domain (missing parts from reference TRBV11-3 and TRBJ2-1): EAGVVQSPRYKIIEKKQPVAFWCNPISGHNTLYWYLQNLGQGPELLIRYENEEAVDDSQLPKDRFSAERLKGVDSTLKIQPAELGDSAVYLCASSLSSGGFIYNEQFFGPGTRLTVL.

The V gene is TRBV10-3, the J gene TRBJ2-3; TRBD2 agrees at 9 bases. The CDR3 sequence is 16 residues long. V lost 7 bases and J lost 6; bases outside the gene matches: 14. Germline lookup yields CDR1 ENHRY and CDR2 SYGVKD. The chain's CDR3 is CAITASGNRVGDTQYF. The CDR3 DNA follows: TGTGCCATCACGGCTAGCGGGAACAGGGTCGGGGATACGCAGTATTTT.

V gene TRBV7-6 combines with J gene TRBJ2-1; TRBD2 matches 12 bases. The germline gives CDR1 SGHVS, CDR2 FNYEAQ. The CDR3 sequence is 16 residues long. The J segment lost 8 bases and the V segment lost 1 base, leaving 6 bases of the junction unmatched. The CDR3 spells CASSLVGTSGSYEQFF. CDR3 nucleotide sequence: TGTGCCAGCAGCTTAGTTGGGACTAGCGGGTCTTATGAGCAGTTCTTC. Complete variable domain (other parts from reference TRBV7-6 and TRBJ2-1): GAGVSQSPRYKVTKRGQDVALRCDPISGHVSLYWYRQALGQGPEFLTYFNYEAQQDKSGLPNDRFSAERPEGSISTLTIQRTEQRDSAMYRCASSLVGTSGSYEQFFGPGTRLTVL.

The rearrangement joins TRBV18 to TRBJ1-2; D is perhaps TRBD1 (6 bases). Germline V gene data show CDR1 as KGHSH and CDR2 as LQKENI. This CDR3 spans 15 amino acids. V lost 3 bases and J lost 3, with 14 bases in between. CDR3 nucleotide sequence: TGTGCCAGCTCACCTGGACAGATCGGTGACTATGGCTACACCTTC. It is translated as CASSPGQIGDYGYTF.